This T cell receptor (beta chain) was found in a study of shared clonotypes between healthy human individuals. Study as a whole: Donors were a couple of women and a few men aged 18 to 49.

Nashville, Tennessee was home to all donors, each a Caucasian adult. In the original workflow: Filtering was not the same, since immunoSEQ gave junction-only sequences without quality scores. Some clones are missing from TCRdb's copy, which holds only in-frame ones; the method was immunoSEQ multiplex PCR. The V and J calls and clone size are taken from that table; D and trimming were inferred from the DNA. The sample carries more than 1.2 million clones, roughly 98.5% recorded once. This clone was seen just once. Germline lookup yields CDR1 SGHRS and CDR2 YFSETQ. The CDR3 is 17 residues long. The V end lost 1 base, the J end lost 2 bases, and 18 bases lay between the germline ends.

This rearrangement joins TRBV5-1 to TRBJ1-2; D may be TRBD1 (5 bases). Sequencing was performed on naive CD4+ T cells sorted from blood. Regarding subset: CD45RA+ positively selected. The sequence derives from a young man in good health. The CDR3 sequence is CASSLQPTAPGNYGYTF. The CDR3 DNA reads TGCGCCAGCAGCTTGCAACCGACAGCACCAGGCAACTATGGCTACACCTTC.